A single sample is the source of the 29 T cell receptor beta chains below, sequenced in a study of control samples from healthy donors and cancer patients. Profiling relied on immunoSEQ multiplex PCR, and the TCRdb table lists in-frame clones only, not all of them. The sample holds around 140,000 clones, 80% to 95% seen once. Material for sequencing was blood. All receptors come from a man younger than 30 in good health.

The chain joins TRBV4-1 to TRBJ1-1; D is perhaps TRBD1 (6 bases). CDR1 and CDR2 from the germline V gene are MGHRA and YSYEKL. This CDR3 spans 18 amino acids. The V and J ends lost 1 base and 5 bases respectively, with 23 bases between them. In nucleotides, the CDR3 is TGCGCCAGCAGCCAAGTGGTCCGATCGAGCAGGGGAGGAACTGAAGCTTTCTTT. It yields the protein CASSQVVRSSRGGTEAFF.

The chain is built from TRBV6-1 and TRBJ1-1; TRBD1 matches 10 bases. CDR1 MNHNS and CDR2 SASEGT come from the germline V gene. V shed 1 base and J 7 bases; nucleotides not matched to a gene: 6. The CDR3 loop spans 15 amino acids. The CDR3 here is CASSEDWTGGFEAFF. DNA of the CDR3: TGTGCCAGCAGTGAAGACTGGACAGGGGGATTTGAAGCTTTCTTT.

The chain recombines TRBV29-1 with TRBJ2-2; D is unclear. The CDR3 is made up of 12 amino acids. Germline CDR1 reads SQVTM; CDR2 reads ANQGSEA. V shed 7 bases and J shed 4 bases, with 10 bases lying between them. The CDR3 reads CSALGGTGELFF. CDR3 DNA: TGCAGCGCCCTGGGTGGCACCGGGGAGCTGTTTTTT.

CDR3 sequence (DNA): TGTGCCTGGAGTGTACTGGCTAGCGGGGGGGCGATTACGCAGTATTTT. As protein: CAWSVLASGGAITQYF. The chain combines TRBV30 with TRBJ2-3; 12 nucleotides agree with TRBD2. This CDR3 spans 16 amino acids. V lost 0 bases to trimming and J lost 8 bases; unmatched junction nucleotides: 9. The germline CDR1 and CDR2 sequences are GTSNPN and SVGIG (reference sequence).

The chain has TRBV9 and TRBJ2-5, with TRBD2 matching 7 bases. The CDR3 spans 14 residues. Germline V CDR1 and CDR2: SGDLS, YYNGEE. Trimming cost V 3 bases and J 5 bases; bases outside gene matches: 7. As DNA, the CDR3 is TGTGCCAGCAGCGCCGCTAGCGGCAGCGAGACCCAGTACTTC. The encoded protein is CASSAASGSETQYF.

The rearrangement joins TRBV24-1 to TRBJ2-5; unclear D gene. The CDR3 length is 16 residues. CDR1 is KGHDR and CDR2 is SFDVKD in the germline V gene. Trimming removed 4 bases from V and 5 bases from J, with 19 bases in between. CDR3 amino acids: CATSEHLSKNRETQYF. CDR3 DNA: TGTGCCACCAGTGAACACCTAAGCAAAAATAGGGAGACCCAGTACTTC.

CDR3 sequence reads: CASSPSPDRQETQYF. In DNA form, the CDR3 reads TGTGCCAGCAGCCCGAGCCCAGACCGCCAAGAGACCCAGTACTTC. V and J are TRBV5-6 and TRBJ2-5; D gene uncertain. CDR1 SGHDT and CDR2 YYEEEE come from the germline V gene. The CDR3 contains 15 residues. Trimming shortened V by 4 bases and J by 1 base, and 14 bases separated the two germline ends. The full variable domain, its missing parts supplied by reference TRBV5-6 and TRBJ2-5, is DAGVTQSPTHLIKTRGQQVTLRCSPKSGHDTVSWYQQALGQGPQFIFQYYEEEERQRGNFPDRFSGHQFPNYSSELNVNALLLGDSALYLCASSPSPDRQETQYFGPGTRLLVL.

This clone was seen a single time. This sequence joins TRBV7-9 and TRBJ2-2; D may be TRBD1 (6 bases). Germline V lookup: CDR1 SEHNR, CDR2 FQNEAQ (reference sequence). The CDR3 consists of 14 residues. V was shortened by 1 base and J by 4 bases, with 7 bases between the two germline ends. CDR3 loop: CASSLEGVTGELFF. Here the CDR3 DNA reads TGTGCCAGCAGCTTAGAGGGGGTCACCGGGGAGCTGTTTTTT.

This rearrangement joins TRBV4-1 to TRBJ1-4; a possible D gene is TRBD1 (5 bases). The germline V gene has CDR1 MGHRA and CDR2 YSYEKL. The CDR3 has 20 amino acids. Between the trimmed V and J ends, which lost 0 bases and 1 base, there was a span of 21 bases. The CDR3 loop is CASSQDPQGLTTLTNEKLFF. The DNA for the CDR3 is TGCGCCAGCAGCCAAGACCCGCAGGGACTCACCACCCTAACTAATGAAAAACTGTTTTTT.

The chain employs TRBV18 and TRBJ1-2; the D gene is possibly TRBD1 (6 bases). The CDR3 covers 13 residues. The germline V gene has CDR1 KGHSH and CDR2 LQKENI. Trimming stripped 8 bases from V and 4 bases from J, with 14 bases between. The CDR3 sequence is CASADSSFYGYTF. CDR3 DNA sequence: TGTGCCAGCGCGGACAGTTCTTTCTATGGCTACACCTTC.

This chain uses TRBV7-9 with TRBJ1-5; the D gene is possibly TRBD1 (6 bases). The CDR3 sequence is 16 residues long. CDR1 is SEHNR and CDR2 is FQNEAQ in the germline V gene (reference sequence). The V gene lost 1 base and the J gene lost 4 bases, with 14 bases spanning the gap. CDR3 in DNA: TGTGCCAGCAGCTTAGTCTCGTTCGGACAGAATCAGCCCCAGCATTTT. Protein product: CASSLVSFGQNQPQHF.

The chain uses TRBV7-7 and TRBJ1-6, with D unresolved. Germline V lookup: CDR1 SSHAT, CDR2 FNYEAQ (reference sequence). This CDR3 is 13 amino acids long. Trimming pared 2 bases from V and 6 bases from J, leaving 5 bases between. CDR3 region: CASSLPVNSPLHF. In nucleotides, the CDR3 is TGTGCCAGCAGCTTACCCGTTAATTCACCCCTCCACTTT.

DNA for the CDR3: TGTGCCAGCAGCTCATATGGGGGGGCCCTGACCGGGGAGCTGTTTTTT. The encoded protein is CASSSYGGALTGELFF. This chain links TRBV5-4 with TRBJ2-2; D may be TRBD2 (7 bases). CDR1 SGHNT and CDR2 YYREEE come from the germline V gene (reference sequence). The V gene lost 3 bases and the J gene lost 5 bases, with 17 bases spanning the gap. This CDR3 region has 16 residues.

The rearrangement joins TRBV5-1 to TRBJ2-3; tentatively, D is TRBD1 (6 bases). V lost 0 bases, J lost 4 bases, and 12 bases lay in between. The germline V gene has CDR1 SGHRS and CDR2 YFSETQ. The CDR3 has 15 amino acids. The CDR3 here is CASSLGTEFPDTQYF. DNA of the CDR3: TGCGCCAGCAGCTTGGGGACAGAATTCCCAGATACGCAGTATTTT. Combining the CDR3 with reference TRBV5-1 and TRBJ2-3 gives the whole variable domain KAGVTQTPRYLIKTRGQQVTLSCSPISGHRSVSWYQQTPGQGLQFLFEYFSETQRNKGNFPGRFSGRQFSNSRSEMNVSTLELGDSALYLCASSLGTEFPDTQYFGPGTRLTVL.

J is TRBJ1-1 and V is TRBV9, with D maybe TRBD1 (5 bases). This CDR3 is 14 amino acids long. V lost 0 bases, J lost 3 bases, and 9 bases lay in between. CDR1 is SGDLS and CDR2 is YYNGEE in the germline V gene. Here the CDR3 reads CASSVAGFHTEAFF. The DNA for the CDR3 is TGTGCCAGCAGCGTAGCAGGGTTCCACACTGAAGCTTTCTTT.

This clone was recorded only once. It is unclear where the CDR3 begins or ends on the DNA, so no DNA is shown, and the CDR3 is as TCRdb lists it. The chain joins TRBV19 to TRBJ2-7; the table assigns TRBD1, which was not confirmed against the DNA. The CDR3 extends over 13 residues, inclusive of both ends. Germline values: CDR1 LNHDA, CDR2 SQIVND (reference sequence). CDR3: CASTSDSSYEQYF.

The rearrangement uses TRBV7-2 and TRBJ2-5, with 7 bases matching TRBD2. Germline V lookup: CDR1 SGHTA, CDR2 FQGNSA. CDR3 length: 15 amino acids. The junction had 6 bases not matched to a gene; V was cut back by 0 bases and J by 5 bases. This CDR3 is CASSLAGTTEETQYF. In DNA form, the CDR3 reads TGTGCCAGCAGCTTAGCGGGGACTACCGAGGAGACCCAGTACTTC.

This chain connects TRBV3-1 (or the pseudogene TRBV3-2) to TRBJ2-1, with D unresolved. CDR1 LGHDT and CDR2 YNNKEL come from the germline V gene (reference sequence). CDR3 size: 14 residues. V was clipped by 2 bases and J by 6 bases, with 11 bases between them. DNA of the CDR3: TGTGCCAGCAGCCAACGTTGGCAGATCAATGAGCAGTTCTTC. Residues: CASSQRWQINEQFF.

This clone has just one count. The chain links TRBV29-1 to TRBJ1-1; no clear D gene. The CDR3 spans 12 residues. Germline loops: CDR1 SQVTM, CDR2 ANQGSEA. V shed 6 bases and J shed 2 bases, with 10 bases lying between them. The DNA for the CDR3 is TGCAGCGTGCTCTTTGTAAACACTGAAGCTTTCTTT. Residues: CSVLFVNTEAFF.

V is TRBV24-1 and J is TRBJ1-5; 7 positions agree with TRBD1. The V gene end was trimmed by 5 bases and the J gene end by 4 bases; junction bases not matched to a gene: 10. CDR3 length: 16 amino acids. CDR1 is KGHDR and CDR2 is SFDVKD in the germline V gene. The CDR3 loop is CATSAVGGTENQPQHF. The CDR3 DNA sequence: TGTGCCACCAGTGCCGTGGGTGGGACAGAAAATCAGCCCCAGCATTTT.

The V call is TRBV5-1, the J call TRBJ1-4; perhaps TRBD1 as D (5 bases). Germline values: CDR1 SGHRS, CDR2 YFSETQ. This CDR3 contains 17 residues. Between the trimmed V and J ends, which lost 3 bases and 4 bases, there was a span of 19 bases. The CDR3 is CASSWGYGDSSNEKLFF. The CDR3 DNA reads TGCGCCAGCAGCTGGGGATATGGGGACTCGAGTAATGAAAAACTGTTTTTT.

CDR3 bases: TGCAGCGGGACTAGCGGGGGGGACGATGAGCAGTTCTTC. Its translation is CSGTSGGDDEQFF. The V and J genes are TRBV29-1 and TRBJ2-1, with 15 bases matching TRBD2. After removal of 7 bases from V and 8 bases from J, the junction contained 3 bases not matched to a gene. Germline loops: CDR1 SQVTM, CDR2 ANQGSEA. This CDR3 has 13 amino acids.

This clone was detected only once. Within the sample, other DNA sequences also encode this same CDR3. This chain uses TRBV6-5 with TRBJ2-5; TRBD2 matches 7 bases. This CDR3 comprises 13 residues. Germline loops: CDR1 MNHEY, CDR2 SVGAGI. The trim removed 4 bases at V and 5 bases at J, leaving 4 bases unmatched. CDR3 nucleotides: TGTGCCAGCAGTTCGGGGGGTCGGGAGACCCAGTACTTC. Translating gives CASSSGGRETQYF.

The gene calls are TRBV11-2 and TRBJ2-5, with D uncertain. Germline V gives CDR1 SGHAT, CDR2 FQNNGV. V lost 1 base to trimming and J lost 4 bases, with 10 bases between them. There are 14 residues in the CDR3. CDR3 in amino acids: CASSLVELRETQYF. Written as DNA, the CDR3 is TGTGCCAGCAGCTTAGTCGAGTTGAGAGAGACCCAGTACTTC.

V usage is TRBV29-1 and J usage is TRBJ1-2, with 8 nucleotides matching TRBD1. The CDR3 is 13 residues long. Germline CDR1 SQVTM, CDR2 ANQGSEA. V lost 4 bases and J lost 4; bases outside the gene matches: 5. CDR3 nucleotide sequence: TGCAGCGTTGCTTCAGGGGGCGGCTATGGCTACACCTTC. Protein sequence: CSVASGGGYGYTF.

CDR3 amino acids: CASSQPWTTGARAQYF. The CDR3 nucleotides are TGTGCCAGCAGCCAGCCCTGGACGACAGGGGCACGGGCCCAGTACTTC. V gene TRBV21-1 combines with J gene TRBJ2-5; the table's TRBD1 call for D was not verified on the DNA. TRBV21-1 is noted as a pseudogene. The CDR3 has 16 residues.

This chain links TRBV4-1 with TRBJ1-2, with D unclear. The ends were cut back, 4 bases at V and 5 bases at J, with 17 bases in the middle. Germline values: CDR1 MGHRA, CDR2 YSYEKL. This CDR3 spans 15 amino acids. The CDR3 reads CASSRGVDPPYGYTF. The CDR3 nucleotides read TGCGCCAGCAGCCGGGGTGTTGACCCCCCTTATGGCTACACCTTC.

The chain links TRBV19 to TRBJ1-5; 7 bases are a match to TRBD1. The CDR3 runs to 14 residues. Trimming at V came to 5 bases and at J to 3 bases, leaving 4 bases not matched to a gene. Germline V gene lookup returns CDR1 LNHDA and CDR2 SQIVND (reference sequence). This CDR3 reads CASSVDRVNQPQHF. Here the CDR3 DNA reads TGTGCCAGTAGTGTCGACAGGGTCAATCAGCCCCAGCATTTT.

The chain combines TRBV19 with TRBJ2-4; D unclear. Trimming removed 3 bases from V and 0 bases from J, with 12 bases in between. Germline values: CDR1 LNHDA, CDR2 SQIVND (reference sequence). The CDR3 has 16 residues. CDR3 amino acids: CASSMDARLAKNIQYF. DNA of the CDR3: TGTGCCAGTAGTATGGACGCTAGACTAGCCAAAAACATTCAGTACTTC.